The 21 T cell receptor beta chains below come from one sample, sequenced in a study of OX40 agonist ivuxolimab in advanced cancers. Generated by immunoSEQ multiplex PCR, the TCRdb table keeps only in-frame clones and is missing some. The sample records about 48,000 clones, approximately 84% being singletons. Sequenced here: CD4+ or CD8+ T cells sorted from blood, sampled in a trial of the OX40 agonist ivuxolimab. These receptors all stem from an adult with an advanced solid tumor such as melanoma, head and neck, liver or kidney cancer.

This chain uses TRBV19 with TRBJ1-2, with D perhaps TRBD1 (6 bases). The germline V gene has CDR1 LNHDA and CDR2 SQIVND (reference sequence). Trimming took 2 bases from V and 4 from J, leaving 17 bases between them. This CDR3 is 16 amino acids long. As DNA, the CDR3 is TGTGCCAGTAGTATATCGTCAGGGGTAGTAGGCTATGGCTACACCTTC. Amino acids: CASSISSGVVGYGYTF.

V and J are TRBV9 and TRBJ1-2; 9 bases align to TRBD1. The CDR3 contains 15 residues. Germline CDR1 reads SGDLS; CDR2 reads YYNGEE. The V and J ends lost 3 bases and 1 base, in that order; junction bases with no gene match: 4. For the CDR3, the DNA is TGTGCCAGCAGCGAACCGGGACAGGGTAACTATGGCTACACCTTC. Encoded protein: CASSEPGQGNYGYTF.

This clone turned up a few times. The chain carries TRBV2 and TRBJ2-3; D is uncertain. The CDR3 covers 13 residues. CDR1 is SNHLY, CDR2 FYNNEI, per germline. The V end lost 2 bases, the J end lost 0 bases, and 3 bases lay between the germline ends. This chain's CDR3 is CASSERSTDTQYF. CDR3 nucleotides: TGTGCCAGCAGTGAACGTAGCACAGATACGCAGTATTTT.

V and J are TRBV2 and TRBJ2-7; TRBD2 aligns across 8 bases. CDR1 is SNHLY and CDR2 is FYNNEI in the germline V gene. The CDR3 covers 15 residues. The ends lost 8 bases at V and 2 bases at J; junction bases unmatched: 11. DNA for the CDR3: TGTGCCAGCGGGGAGGACAGAGCGGGGGCCTACGAGCAGTACTTC. Amino acids: CASGEDRAGAYEQYF.

The chain joins TRBV10-3 to TRBJ2-7; D remains ambiguous. V was cut by 6 bases and J by 3 bases, with 6 bases left in between. The CDR3 is 11 residues long. CDR1 ENHRY and CDR2 SYGVKD come from the germline V gene. CDR3 nucleotide sequence: TGTGCCATCAGCCCTGACTACGAGCAGTACTTC. It translates to CAISPDYEQYF.

The CDR3 sequence: CASSIDGTSISYNEQFF. CDR3 bases: TGTGCCAGTAGTATAGATGGGACTTCCATCTCCTACAATGAGCAGTTCTTC. The rearrangement links TRBV19 to TRBJ2-1; weak D call: TRBD2 (6 bases). This CDR3 comprises 17 residues. V dropped 0 bases and J dropped 0 bases, with 12 bases sitting between them. Germline V CDR1 and CDR2: LNHDA, SQIVND (reference sequence). Combining the CDR3 with reference TRBV19 and TRBJ2-1 gives the whole variable domain DGGITQSPKYLFRKEGQNVTLSCEQNLNHDAMYWYRQDPGQGLRLIYYSQIVNDFQKGDIAEGYSVSREKKESFPLTVTSAQKNPTAFYLCASSIDGTSISYNEQFFGPGTRLTVL.

In its sample, this clone ranks as medium-sized. This chain uses TRBV7-2 with TRBJ1-1; weak D call: TRBD1 (5 bases). The CDR3 length is 15 residues. The V gene's germline CDR1 is SGHTA and CDR2 FQGNSA. V gave up 5 bases and J gave up 1 base, with 14 bases separating them. The CDR3 region is CASSRAFTGNTEAFF. Here the CDR3 DNA reads TGTGCCAGCAGCCGGGCGTTTACAGGGAACACTGAAGCTTTCTTT.

The CDR3 nucleotides are TGTGCCAGCAGCCTACAGGGACTAGACGAGACCCAGTACTTC. Encoded protein: CASSLQGLDETQYF. This chain uses TRBV7-9 with TRBJ2-5; 8 bases fit TRBD2. V was pared by 5 bases and J by 5 bases, with 7 bases of the junction left unmatched. This CDR3 comprises 14 residues. Germline V CDR1 and CDR2: SEHNR, FQNEAQ (reference sequence).

The V and J genes are TRBV5-4 and TRBJ1-5; D not certain. The V end was cut by 0 bases, the J end by 4 bases, with 5 bases between. There are 13 residues in the CDR3. In germline, CDR1 is SGHNT, CDR2 YYREEE (reference sequence). The CDR3 is CASSLDPNQPQHF. The CDR3 nucleotides are TGTGCCAGCAGCTTGGATCCAAATCAGCCCCAGCATTTT.

The chain combines TRBV5-8 with TRBJ2-5; no clear D. The CDR3 covers 13 residues. V was clipped by 4 bases and J by 3 bases, with 10 bases between them. The V gene's germline CDR1 is SGHTS and CDR2 YDEGEE. The CDR3 loop reads CASSPWGKETQYF. CDR3 sequence (DNA): TGTGCCAGCAGCCCGTGGGGAAAAGAGACCCAGTACTTC.

The chain combines TRBV7-8 with TRBJ2-1; 14 bases align to TRBD2. Germline V gives CDR1 SGHVS, CDR2 FQNEAQ. The V gene end was trimmed by 3 bases and the J gene end by 5 bases; junction bases not matched to a gene: 15. The CDR3 is made up of 20 amino acids. The CDR3 DNA follows: TGTGCCAGCAGCTTCCCCCGCGGGACTAGCGGGAGCAACCTTGACAATGAGCAGTTCTTC. Its translation: CASSFPRGTSGSNLDNEQFF.

The CDR3 region has the DNA TGTGCCAGCAGCCAGGGGGGGCAAGAGACCCAGTACTTC. As protein: CASSQGGQETQYF. V gene TRBV7-3 combines with J gene TRBJ2-5; D possibly uses TRBD1 or TRBD2 (7 bases each). The CDR3 length is 13 residues. V was pared by 5 bases and J by 2 bases, with 9 bases between. Germline CDR1 SGHTA, CDR2 FQGTGA.

The chain uses TRBV28 and TRBJ2-1; maybe TRBD1 (5 bases). This CDR3 region has 13 residues. Germline V gene sequence: CDR1 MDHEN, CDR2 SYDVKM. Trimming left V 3 bases short and J 4 bases short, with 7 bases between. The CDR3 region has the DNA TGTGCCAGCAGTTTGGGGCTATACAATGAGCAGTTCTTC. Translated, it gives CASSLGLYNEQFF.

The chain combines TRBV7-9 with TRBJ2-2; D gene uncertain. Trimming took off 2 bases at V and 2 bases at J, with 3 bases between the two ends. From germline, CDR1 is SEHNR and CDR2 FQNEAQ (reference sequence). The CDR3 extends over 13 amino acids. This chain's CDR3 is CASSLLNTGELFF. In DNA form, the CDR3 reads TGTGCCAGCAGCTTATTAAACACCGGGGAGCTGTTTTTT.

This clone was found a few times. V gene TRBV19 combines with J gene TRBJ2-7, with D unresolved. The V gene lost 3 bases and the J gene lost 3 bases, with 18 bases spanning the gap. The CDR3 contains 16 residues. Germline CDR1 is LNHDA and CDR2 is SQIVND (reference sequence). The CDR3 sequence: CASSIGFSVTDYEQYF. Written as DNA, the CDR3 is TGTGCCAGTAGTATCGGGTTTTCTGTGACGGACTACGAGCAGTACTTC.

The chain joins TRBV6-1 to TRBJ1-4, with D unclear. In germline, CDR1 is MNHNS, CDR2 SASEGT. The CDR3 is made up of 14 amino acids. Trimming removed 2 bases at V and 7 bases at J, with 11 bases between. The CDR3 is CASSEPHRGEKLFF. The DNA of the CDR3 is TGTGCCAGCAGTGAACCCCACCGGGGTGAAAAACTGTTTTTT.

The chain couples TRBV5-6 to TRBJ2-5; 12 positions agree with TRBD2. V lost 2 bases, J lost 5 bases, and 1 base stayed unmatched. The CDR3 has 14 residues. Germline lookup yields CDR1 SGHDT and CDR2 YYEEEE. The CDR3 nucleotides are TGTGCCAGCAGCTTACTAGCGGGAGGTGAGACCCAGTACTTC. Translating it yields CASSLLAGGETQYF.

The chain has TRBV30 and TRBJ2-1; D is perhaps TRBD1 or TRBD2 (5 bases each). Trimming took off 0 bases at V and 8 bases at J, with 17 bases between the two ends. Germline lookup yields CDR1 GTSNPN and CDR2 SVGIG (reference sequence). This CDR3 is 15 amino acids long. The CDR3 DNA is TGTGCCTGGAGTGTACTGGGACCCGACATCTATGAGCAGTTCTTC. It is translated as CAWSVLGPDIYEQFF.

V usage is TRBV6-4 and J usage is TRBJ2-7, with 9 bases that match TRBD2. The CDR3 spans 17 residues. With V trimmed by 0 bases and J by 6 bases, 12 bases remained unmatched. The germline CDR1 and CDR2 sequences are MRHNA and SNTAGT. The CDR3, as DNA: TGTGCCAGCAGTGACTCGACTCTAGCGGGAAAGGGAGTCGAGCAGTACTTC. Its translation: CASSDSTLAGKGVEQYF.

The rearrangement joins TRBV30 to TRBJ1-1, with TRBD1 as a possible D gene (6 bases). The CDR3 runs 14 residues. The ends were cut back, 5 bases at V and 8 bases at J, with 21 bases in the middle. Germline CDR1 is GTSNPN and CDR2 is SVGIG (reference sequence). CDR3 residues: CAWAPGGPVTEAFF. Here the CDR3 DNA reads TGTGCCTGGGCGCCTGGGGGGCCAGTGACAGAAGCTTTCTTT. Based on the CDR3 plus reference TRBV30 and TRBJ1-1, the full variable domain is SQTIHQWPATLVQPVGSPLSLECTVEGTSNPNLYWYRQAAGRGLQLLFYSVGIGQISSEVPQNLSASRPQDRQFILSSKKLLLSDSGFYLCAWAPGGPVTEAFFGQGTRLTVV.

The genes are TRBV2 and TRBJ1-5, with 9 nucleotides matching TRBD1. V gave up 6 bases and J gave up 3 bases; unmatched junction bases: 6. The CDR3 is made up of 15 amino acids. Germline V CDR1 and CDR2: SNHLY, FYNNEI. CDR3 sequence reads: CASSLQGAINQPQHF. DNA for the CDR3: TGTGCCAGCAGCCTACAGGGGGCCATCAATCAGCCCCAGCATTTT.